Shown below are 23 T cell receptor beta chains from a single sample sequenced in a study of cytomegalovirus exposure and HLA in healthy donors (dated by TCRdb to 2017 to 2019). The method was the immunoSEQ multiplex PCR assay. For the multiplex PCR, a mixture combining 60 forward primers for TCR Vbeta segments and 13 reverse primers for TCR Jbeta segments was used. Drawn from immuneACCESS, this table holds only the in-frame rearrangements with V and J called that TCRdb kept. Clones are partly lost; checked studies trace under half to an unresolved V gene and leave the rest unexplained. The sample table records 100,000 to 150,000 clones; approximately 75% of these occur just once. Over 2.5% of the sample is taken by the ten largest. Material for sequencing was PBMCs. All receptors derive from a woman in her 50s in good health and CMV-seronegative.

This rearrangement joins TRBV28 to TRBJ1-1; D gene ambiguous. Germline V gene data show CDR1 as MDHEN and CDR2 as SYDVKM. The length of the CDR3 is 13 residues. V was pared by 3 bases and J by 4 bases, with 9 bases between. The CDR3 spells CASSFPGSTEAFF. Here the CDR3 DNA reads TGTGCCAGCAGTTTCCCAGGCAGCACTGAAGCTTTCTTT.

The chain links TRBV29-1 to TRBJ2-5, with TRBD2 matching over 9 bases. The CDR3 loop spans 14 amino acids. V trimming: 7 bases; J trimming: 2 bases; junction bases outside the gene matches: 8. Germline V gene data show CDR1 as SQVTM and CDR2 as ANQGSEA. CDR3 sequence (DNA): TGCAGCGGATCGACTAGCGGAGCTCAAGAGACCCAGTACTTC. It yields the protein CSGSTSGAQETQYF.

V gene TRBV5-1 combines with J gene TRBJ1-1, with 8 bases that match TRBD1. This CDR3 contains 17 residues. V lost 5 bases to trimming and J lost 3 bases; unmatched junction nucleotides: 15. Germline CDR1 is SGHRS and CDR2 is YFSETQ. DNA of the CDR3: TGCGCCAGCAGGGCCGGACAGGGCGGGACGATAGACACTGAAGCTTTCTTT. This codes for CASRAGQGGTIDTEAFF.

This chain connects TRBV4-3 to TRBJ1-4, with D perhaps matching TRBD1 (6 bases). Between the trimmed V and J ends, which lost 1 base and 8 bases, there was a span of 17 bases. Germline V lookup: CDR1 LGHNA, CDR2 YSLEER. The CDR3 is made up of 16 amino acids. The CDR3 sequence: CASSQARQADAEKLFF. As DNA, the CDR3 is TGCGCCAGCAGCCAAGCAAGACAGGCGGATGCGGAAAAACTGTTTTTT.

The V and J genes are TRBV5-8 and TRBJ2-7; 8 positions match TRBD2. V dropped 8 bases and J dropped 2; count of bases not matched to a gene: 3. This CDR3 has 12 amino acids. Germline CDR1 and CDR2: SGHTS and YDEGEE. The CDR3 DNA follows: TGTGCCAGTCTTAGCGGGACCTACGAGCAGTACTTC. Amino acid sequence: CASLSGTYEQYF. Full variable domain (remainder filled in from reference TRBV5-8 and TRBJ2-7): EAGVTQSPTHLIKTRGQQATLRCSPISGHTSVYWYQQALGLGLQFLLWYDEGEERNRGNFPPRFSGRQFPNYSSELNVNALELEDSALYLCASLSGTYEQYFGPGTRLTVT.

V is TRBV7-2 and J is TRBJ2-2, with D tentatively TRBD1 (6 bases). The germline V and J ends were trimmed by 5 bases and 17 bases, with 15 bases remaining between them. CDR1 and CDR2 from the germline V gene are SGHTA and FQGNSA. CDR3 size: 11 residues. CDR3 DNA sequence: TGTGCCAGCAGCCGCCGGGACATACTTTTTTTT. Translated, it gives CASSRRDILFF.

J is TRBJ1-5 and V is TRBV19; TRBD1 aligns across 7 bases. The length of the CDR3 is 15 residues. Per the germline V gene, CDR1 is LNHDA and CDR2 is SQIVND (reference sequence). V shed 3 bases, J shed 1 base, and the junction held 3 bases outside the gene matches. The CDR3: CASSMEGGSNQPQHF. The CDR3, as DNA: TGTGCCAGTAGTATGGAAGGGGGCAGCAATCAGCCCCAGCATTTT. Supplemented by reference TRBV19 and TRBJ1-5, the full variable domain reads DGGITQSPKYLFRKEGQNVTLSCEQNLNHDAMYWYRQDPGQGLRLIYYSQIVNDFQKGDIAEGYSVSREKKESFPLTVTSAQKNPTAFYLCASSMEGGSNQPQHFGDGTRLSIL.

The chain links TRBV28 to TRBJ2-2; 11 nucleotides agree with TRBD2. The CDR3 extends over 16 amino acids. CDR1 is MDHEN and CDR2 is SYDVKM in the germline V gene. The V and J ends lost 4 bases and 4 bases, in that order; junction bases with no gene match: 5. The CDR3 nucleotides read TGTGCCAGCAGTTCCACGGGACTAGCGGCCACCGGGGAGCTGTTTTTT. This translates into CASSSTGLAATGELFF. The full variable domain, rest sourced from reference TRBV28 and TRBJ2-2, is DVKVTQSSRYLVKRTGEKVFLECVQDMDHENMFWYRQDPGLGLRLIYFSYDVKMKEKGDIPEGYSVSREKKERFSLILESASTNQTSMYLCASSSTGLAATGELFFGEGSRLTVL.

This rearrangement joins TRBV27 to TRBJ1-4; possibly TRBD1 for D (6 bases). V was shortened by 8 bases and J by 0 bases, with 10 bases between the two germline ends. Per the germline V gene, CDR1 is MNHEY and CDR2 is SMNVEV (reference sequence). This CDR3 has 14 amino acids. CDR3 sequence: CASGRGATNEKLFF. In nucleotides, the CDR3 is TGTGCCAGCGGCAGGGGCGCAACTAATGAAAAACTGTTTTTT.

This clone was picked up one time. The chain couples TRBV14 to TRBJ2-1; 7 nucleotides line up with TRBD2. This CDR3 spans 14 amino acids. Germline V gene data show CDR1 as SGHDN and CDR2 as FVKESK. J gave up 12 bases and V 0 bases, and 8 bases lay outside the gene matches. Here the CDR3 reads CASSQDREGPRQFF. The CDR3 region has the DNA TGTGCCAGCAGCCAAGATAGGGAGGGACCGAGGCAGTTCTTC.

The rearrangement links TRBV2 to TRBJ1-2; D ambiguous. The CDR3 spans 12 residues. Germline CDR1 reads SNHLY; CDR2 reads FYNNEI. Trimming cost V 2 bases and J 7 bases, with 8 bases left between them. For the CDR3, the DNA is TGTGCCAGCAGTGAATACGAGGGTGGCTACACCTTC. Encoded protein: CASSEYEGGYTF.

The rearrangement links TRBV5-4 to TRBJ2-5, with 7 bases aligning to TRBD2. The CDR3 extends over 14 amino acids. V gave up 4 bases and J gave up 7 bases; unmatched junction bases: 10. Germline V CDR1 and CDR2: SGHNT, YYREEE (reference sequence). The CDR3 region has the DNA TGTGCCAGCAGCGGGGGGGGACGGGATGGGACCCAGTACTTC. Translating it yields CASSGGGRDGTQYF.

V usage is TRBV23-1 and J usage is TRBJ2-7; 7 bases map to TRBD2. TRBV23-1 is sorted into the ORF group, with uncertain function. The CDR3 has 14 residues. J lost 8 bases, V lost 2 bases, and 9 bases had no gene match. The CDR3 spells CASSQGTITYQQYF. In DNA, the CDR3 is TGCGCCAGCAGTCAAGGGACTATAACTTACCAGCAGTACTTC.

This CDR3 is CASSPSGGTGGNTIYF. CDR3 nucleotide sequence: TGTGCCAGCAGCCCGAGCGGGGGGACAGGGGGCAACACCATATATTTT. J is TRBJ1-3 and V is TRBV28; 12 bases agree with TRBD1. Trimming took 6 bases from V and 7 from J; bases not matched to a gene: 10. CDR1 is MDHEN and CDR2 is SYDVKM in the germline V gene. This CDR3 comprises 16 residues.

The V gene is TRBV19, the J gene TRBJ1-4, with D perhaps matching TRBD1 (5 bases). V lost 2 bases and J 5 bases, leaving 18 bases between the germline ends. Germline CDR1 reads LNHDA; CDR2 reads SQIVND (reference sequence). The CDR3 is made up of 17 amino acids. The CDR3 DNA reads TGTGCCAGTAGTATATTAGACAGCCCTGAGGAAAATGAAAAACTGTTTTTT. The encoded protein is CASSILDSPEENEKLFF.

The chain joins TRBV7-2 to TRBJ2-6; D may be TRBD1 (6 bases). V dropped 4 bases and J dropped 2 bases, with 12 bases sitting between them. Germline CDR1 reads SGHTA; CDR2 reads FQGNSA. This CDR3 is 16 amino acids long. This CDR3 is CASSSTGNTGANVLTF. The CDR3 bases are TGTGCCAGCAGCTCCACAGGGAACACTGGGGCCAACGTCCTGACTTTC.

The chain recombines TRBV7-6 with TRBJ2-5, with TRBD2 as a possible D gene (6 bases). The V gene lost 1 base and the J gene lost 2 bases, with 8 bases spanning the gap. The germline V gene has CDR1 SGHVS and CDR2 FNYEAQ. The CDR3 consists of 14 residues. Here the CDR3 DNA reads TGTGCCAGCAGCTTAGGAGGAGGGCAAGAGACCCAGTACTTC. Translation gives CASSLGGGQETQYF.

V is TRBV2 and J is TRBJ1-1; D perhaps matches TRBD1 (5 bases). Germline V gene lookup returns CDR1 SNHLY and CDR2 FYNNEI. The CDR3 totals 12 residues. Trimming shortened V by 8 bases and J by 4 bases, and 11 bases separated the two germline ends. CDR3 sequence (DNA): TGTGCCAGCCAACAGGTTACCACTGAAGCTTTCTTT. Amino acid sequence: CASQQVTTEAFF. Full variable domain (remainder filled in from reference TRBV2 and TRBJ1-1): EPEVTQTPSHQVTQMGQEVILRCVPISNHLYFYWYRQILGQKVEFLVSFYNNEISEKSEIFDDQFSVERPDGSNFTLKIRSTKLEDSAMYFCASQQVTTEAFFGQGTRLTVV.

The V call is TRBV7-9, the J call TRBJ2-3, with TRBD2 matching over 7 bases. Per the germline V gene, CDR1 is SEHNR and CDR2 is FQNEAQ (reference sequence). The CDR3 is made up of 16 amino acids. V dropped 7 bases and J dropped 4; count of bases not matched to a gene: 14. CDR3 nucleotide sequence: TGTGCCAGCATCCTCCGCGGCGGGAGTATACCAGATACGCAGTATTTT. Its translation is CASILRGGSIPDTQYF.

Only one count was recorded for this clone. The V gene is TRBV11-3, the J gene TRBJ2-7; TRBD2 aligns across 8 bases. Trimming at V came to 5 bases and at J to 4 bases, leaving 10 bases not matched to a gene. This CDR3 contains 15 residues. The germline V gene has CDR1 SGHNT and CDR2 YENEEA. The CDR3 reads CASSTTGGGEYEQYF. The CDR3, as DNA: TGTGCCAGCAGCACAACCGGGGGGGGCGAGTACGAGCAGTACTTC. The whole variable domain, remainder taken from reference TRBV11-3 and TRBJ2-7, is EAGVVQSPRYKIIEKKQPVAFWCNPISGHNTLYWYLQNLGQGPELLIRYENEEAVDDSQLPKDRFSAERLKGVDSTLKIQPAELGDSAVYLCASSTTGGGEYEQYFGPGTRLTVT.

This clone was seen a single time. This chain links TRBV6-6 with TRBJ2-2; the D gene is possibly TRBD1 (6 bases). The V end lost 0 bases, the J end lost 5 bases, and 7 bases lay between the germline ends. CDR1 is MNHNY, CDR2 SVGAGI, per germline (reference sequence). There are 14 residues in the CDR3. The CDR3 sequence is CASSYSGQTGELFF. The DNA of the CDR3 is TGTGCCAGCAGTTACTCCGGACAGACCGGGGAGCTGTTTTTT.

The J gene is TRBJ2-2, the V gene TRBV6-5; TRBD2 agrees at 9 bases. V lost 4 bases to trimming and J lost 7 bases; unmatched junction nucleotides: 10. This CDR3 comprises 16 residues. CDR1 and CDR2 from the germline V gene are MNHEY and SVGAGI. The CDR3 DNA is TGTGCCAGCAGTTCTTGGGGCGGGAGGGCCGACGGGGAGCTGTTTTTT. Amino acids: CASSSWGGRADGELFF.

The V and J genes are TRBV6-5 and TRBJ1-5; no definite D call. Trimming took 0 bases from V and 7 from J, leaving 10 bases between them. CDR3 length equals 14 residues. Germline loops: CDR1 MNHEY, CDR2 SVGAGI. CDR3 bases: TGTGCCAGCAGTTACTCGGAGGAGGGACAGCCCCAGCATTTT. Translating it yields CASSYSEEGQPQHF.